The text below deals with one T cell receptor beta chain. The antigen is not known. Profiled with immunoSEQ multiplex PCR; TCRdb holds only in-frame clones, not every one. The repertoire holds over 40,000 clones, roughly 78% seen once, with 3% to 4% in the top ten. This entry belongs to a study of early stage breast cancer tumors. Across the whole study: About 80% of the 16 invasive tumors were ER+, PR+ and HER2-. Each sample averaged approximately 9.7-fold read coverage.

Study-level findings and limits: Chain pairing and CD4, CD8 or FOXP3 expression were not captured. Compared with adjacent normal breast, tumors showed about 2.4-fold denser, more clonal T cells.

Trimming removed 0 bases at V and 8 bases at J, with 10 bases between. The CDR3 has 13 residues. Germline V gives CDR1 MGHRA, CDR2 YSYEKL. The sequence was collected from a person in their 40s with breast cancer. The chain couples TRBV4-1 to TRBJ1-2, with D perhaps matching TRBD1 (5 bases). The specimen was blood. In DNA, the CDR3 is TGCGCCAGCAGCCAAGAACCAGGGCACGGCTACACCTTC. Translation: CASSQEPGHGYTF.